This T cell receptor (beta chain) came from a study of blood T cell repertoires in COVID-19. Overall study: Sample material is recorded as cDNA or gDNA derived from T cells, B-cell-depleted T cells, or PBMCs.

Germline V lookup: CDR1 KGHSH, CDR2 LQKENI. V lost 1 base and J lost 5; bases outside the gene matches: 9. The CDR3 consists of 16 residues. Per the original methods: For nucleated cells, counts were estimated from reference gene primer amplification. Assay used: immunoSEQ multiplex PCR; TCRdb lists only in-frame clones, some missing. V, J and clone size reflect that table, while D and trimming were determined from the DNA. The sample lists nearly 40,000 clones; 86% were seen once. The TCR sequence derives from a middle-aged man in a cohort sampled during active COVID-19. The chain couples TRBV18 to TRBJ2-7; 9 bases map to TRBD1. The source material was peripheral blood. The CDR3: CASSPRGGTGKDEQYV. The CDR3 DNA is TGTGCCAGCTCACCACGAGGGGGGACAGGGAAAGACGAGCAGTACGTC.